This passage covers 3 T cell receptor beta chains from one sample sequenced in a study of identical twins. MiXCR was run by TCRdb on the 5' RACE reads, yielding one entry per CDR3 protein. The sample holds just over 450,000 distinct CDR3 sequences, around 14% seen once. The data also belong to a second study, concerning yellow fever vaccine responses in identical twins.

The material sequenced was CD4+ T cells sorted from blood. Every receptor here comes from a woman aged 18-29 years in good health.

V is TRBV5-1 and J is TRBJ2-5; D is unclear. This CDR3 spans 13 amino acids. Germline lookup yields CDR1 SGHRS and CDR2 YFSETQ. V was trimmed by 4 bases and J by 5 bases, leaving 12 bases between them. The CDR3 loop reads CASSVGPLETQYF. DNA for the CDR3: TGCGCCAGCAGCGTAGGGCCCTTGGAGACCCAGTACTTC.

At least ten counts were recorded for this clonotype. V and J are TRBV5-1 and TRBJ2-1; D perhaps matches TRBD1 (5 bases). Germline V gene sequence: CDR1 SGHRS, CDR2 YFSETQ. V lost 2 bases, J lost 6 bases, and 9 bases lay in between. This CDR3 contains 13 residues. The CDR3 spells CASSLDSLNEQFF. Here the CDR3 DNA reads TGCGCCAGCAGCTTAGACAGCCTCAATGAGCAGTTCTTC. Based on the CDR3 plus reference TRBV5-1 and TRBJ2-1, the full variable domain is KAGVTQTPRYLIKTRGQQVTLSCSPISGHRSVSWYQQTPGQGLQFLFEYFSETQRNKGNFPGRFSGRQFSNSRSEMNVSTLELGDSALYLCASSLDSLNEQFFGPGTRLTVL.

This clonotype turned up a few times. The V gene is TRBV5-1, the J gene TRBJ2-2; 13 bases match TRBD2. The J segment lost 6 bases and the V segment lost 3 bases, leaving 8 bases of the junction unmatched. The CDR3 runs to 17 residues. Germline V gene sequence: CDR1 SGHRS, CDR2 YFSETQ. CDR3 nucleotide sequence: TGCGCCAGCAGCTCAGGACTAGCGGGAGCTGGCGCCGGGGAGCTGTTTTTT. It codes for CASSSGLAGAGAGELFF.